This note documents a single T cell receptor beta chain sequence. This specimen comes from a study of shared clonotypes between healthy human individuals. The method was immunoSEQ multiplex PCR; TCRdb's version includes in-frame clones alone and lacks a portion of them. Of about 2 million clones in the sample, approximately 95% were seen once. From CD4+ cells came CD45RA+ naive and CD45RA-negative memory subsets. Germline values: CDR1 SGHTA, CDR2 FQGNSA. The V gene lost 5 bases and the J gene lost 1 base, with 21 bases spanning the gap. This CDR3 contains 17 residues. This TCR was recovered from a man between 18 and 29 years old in good health. The chain carries TRBV7-2 and TRBJ2-7; D might be TRBD2 (7 bases). Sequencing input: naive CD4+ T cells sorted from blood. Noted subset: CD45RA+ positively selected. The DNA of the CDR3 is TGTGCCAGCAGCCCACCAGGGGTAGCGGGTCTTTCCTACGAGCAGTACTTC. Protein product: CASSPPGVAGLSYEQYF.